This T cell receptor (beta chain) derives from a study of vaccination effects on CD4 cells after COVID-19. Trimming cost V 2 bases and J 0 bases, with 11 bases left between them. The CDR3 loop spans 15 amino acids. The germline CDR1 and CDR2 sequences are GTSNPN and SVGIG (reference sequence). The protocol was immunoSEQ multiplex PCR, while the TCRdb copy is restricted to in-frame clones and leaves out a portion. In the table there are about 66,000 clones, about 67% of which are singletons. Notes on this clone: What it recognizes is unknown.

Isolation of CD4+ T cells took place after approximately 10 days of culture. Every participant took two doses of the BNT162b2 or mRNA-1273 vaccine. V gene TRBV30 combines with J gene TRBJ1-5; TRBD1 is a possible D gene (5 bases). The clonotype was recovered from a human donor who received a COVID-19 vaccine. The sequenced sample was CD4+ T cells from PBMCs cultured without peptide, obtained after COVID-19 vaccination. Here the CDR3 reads CAWSPGTYSNQPQHF. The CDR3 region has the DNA TGTGCCTGGAGTCCCGGGACCTATAGCAATCAGCCCCAGCATTTT. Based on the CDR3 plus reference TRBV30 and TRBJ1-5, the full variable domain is SQTIHQWPATLVQPVGSPLSLECTVEGTSNPNLYWYRQAAGRGLQLLFYSVGIGQISSEVPQNLSASRPQDRQFILSSKKLLLSDSGFYLCAWSPGTYSNQPQHFGDGTRLSIL.